This T cell receptor beta chain was captured by sequencing in a study of OX40 agonist ivuxolimab in advanced cancers. Some background on the complete study: The costimulatory receptor OX40 (CD134) was targeted by ivuxolimab, a fully human IgG2 agonistic monoclonal antibody. Patients were allowed to have had prior anti-PD-1, anti-PD-L1 or anti-CTLA-4 therapy, and approximately 43% of the dose-escalation patients had previously received checkpoint inhibitors. Three dose-escalation patients achieved partial responses, one with hepatocellular carcinoma and two with cutaneous melanoma. Of the roughly 52 patients in dose escalation, about 20 had hepatocellular carcinoma, some 15 had melanoma, 9 had renal cell carcinoma and 9 had head and neck cancer. Intravenous ivuxolimab was administered to patients every 2 weeks at six dose levels: 0.01, 0.1, 0.3, 1.5, 3 and 10 mg/kg. The paper reports the monotherapy dose-escalation portion (N ≈ 52 patients) of the phase I ivuxolimab trial. Peripheral TCRbeta sequencing was intended to test whether TCR sequence diversity was altered and clonal T-cell expansion was caused by ivuxolimab. In the dose-escalation cohort, approximately 82% of patients were male, and the mean age was approximately 60 years with a range of roughly 20 to 85.

There are 20 amino acids in the CDR3, from cysteine to phenylalanine inclusive. The read is trimmed to its CDR3 DNA, 60 bases read in frame from base 1. V is reduced by 0 bases and J by 12 bases, leaving a spacing of 33 bases between them. Based on the germline V gene (reference sequence), the CDR1 and CDR2 sequences are MNHEY and SMNVEV. The trial excluded patients who had a history of autoimmune disease or who were on systemic immunosuppression. Peripheral blood for TCR sequencing was collected from all dose cohorts at baseline, on cycle 4 day 1, and on cycle 7 day 1. The samples were taken from a phase I, first-in-human, multicenter, open-label dose-escalation trial of ivuxolimab. Adults with locally advanced or metastatic melanoma, renal cell, hepatocellular, or head and neck squamous cell carcinoma were enrolled in the trial. Before TCR sequencing, CD4+ and CD8+ T cells were separately sorted from peripheral blood.

Results and caveats for the whole study, not just this receptor: In partial responders in the 0.1-3.0 mg/kg groups, normalized peripheral clonal expansion was found to be among the lowest, especially among CD8+ T cells. Which antigens the clonally expanded peripheral T cells were specific for was not determined. Low levels of normalized T-cell clonal expansion were also seen in some patients who did not respond. At doses of 0.1 to 3.0 mg/kg, clonal expansion of both CD4+ and CD8+ blood T cells was observed from baseline to week 6. After ivuxolimab, expanded clones were on average more numerous among CD8+ T cells than among CD4+ T cells.

This clone was detected only a few times. The antigen it recognizes is unknown. No qualities accompany the bases; no much larger clone lies one base away. Genomic DNA was extracted from sorted cells for sequencing of the TCRbeta CDR3 region. The immunoSEQ Assay was used to sequence the TCRbeta CDR3 regions. TCRdb stores this immuneACCESS table with in-frame sequences only. Part of the clones is absent; in the studies checked, under half of the shortfall reflects unresolved V genes, and no reason is known for the rest. In this sample the table shows about 84,000 clones, 89% of which occur a single time. Clones ranked in the top ten supply about 0.2% of the sample.

The sequenced sample was CD4+ or CD8+ T cells sorted from blood, obtained in a trial of the OX40 agonist ivuxolimab. This TCR derives from an adult with an advanced solid tumor such as melanoma, head and neck, liver or kidney cancer. Recombination linked TRBV27 to TRBJ2-1, and perhaps TRBD1 as D gene, on 6 matching bases. The CDR3 here reads CASSLSYDPGTPGYSRAQFF. The DNA reads as follows: TGTGCCAGCAGTTTATCCTACGACCCGGGGACACCAGGTTACTCCCGAGCGCAGTTCTTC.